This is a list of T cell receptor beta chains from one sample in a study of CD8 T cells in Susac syndrome. TCRdb reprocessed the immunoSEQ multiplex PCR reads with MiXCR, giving one entry per CDR3 protein. This table has roughly 200,000 distinct CDR3 sequences, roughly 94% appearing once. Source material: CD4+ T cells from PBMCs. These receptors were collected from a human donor with Susac syndrome. CDR3s leave out the opening cysteine and the closing phenylalanine or tryptophan. The D gene is left open where the match is weak.

cdr3_aa | j_call | d_call | v_call
ASGFTETQY | TRBJ2-5 | . | TRBV12-5
ASSLQVGGQPQH | TRBJ1-5 | . | TRBV12-3/TRBV12-4
SASGYGYT | TRBJ1-2 | . | TRBV20-1
ATKGMQWTEAF | TRBJ1-1 | . | TRBV19
ASSFGREENEQY | TRBJ2-7 | TRBD2 | TRBV28
ASSHSGRGSNQPQH | TRBJ1-5 | . | TRBV4-2
SVGSATNEKLF | TRBJ1-4 | . | TRBV29-1
AWSVLTAGSLDQPQH | TRBJ1-5 | . | TRBV30
ASSLTSGSLLEQY | TRBJ2-7 | TRBD2 | TRBV5-1
ATWLRGGRRPQH | TRBJ1-5 | . | TRBV24-1
SVEVVVNTEAF | TRBJ1-1 | . | TRBV29-1
AWSVSNSGNTIY | TRBJ1-3 | . | TRBV30
ATSDTGGTEAF | TRBJ1-1 | TRBD1 | TRBV24-1
ASGRDQASTGELF | TRBJ2-2 | . | TRBV2
ASSEYSGGDSYEQY | TRBJ2-7 | TRBD2 | TRBV25-1
ASSQDEGTSGTDTQY | TRBJ2-3 | TRBD2 | TRBV4-2
ASSVGLRANTEAF | TRBJ1-1 | . | TRBV9
SVATSLRLAVNEQF | TRBJ2-1 | TRBD2 | TRBV29-1
ASSQVVSGEQF | TRBJ2-1 | . | TRBV3-1
ASRTGKAYT | TRBJ1-2 | . | TRBV25-1
SAAPTGNGYT | TRBJ1-2 | TRBD1 | TRBV20-1
ASSPGQGRYNEQF | TRBJ2-1 | TRBD1 | TRBV4-3
ASKTGGATDTQY | TRBJ2-3 | TRBD2 | TRBV5-1
ASSPGLATHEQY | TRBJ2-7 | TRBD2 | TRBV12-3/TRBV12-4
SAKSSMNTEAF | TRBJ1-1 | . | TRBV20-1
SAPPGLMYTQY | TRBJ2-3 | . | TRBV20-1
ASRLRGAEAF | TRBJ1-1 | . | TRBV12-3/TRBV12-4
SVVRIAEQF | TRBJ2-1 | . | TRBV29-1
ASLALTSGTYNEQF | TRBJ2-1 | TRBD2 | TRBV28
ASSLSPGPGYYGYT | TRBJ1-2 | . | TRBV7-2
ASSVSNPDNSPLH | TRBJ1-6 | . | TRBV2
ASSRLAGERSGQY | TRBJ2-3 | TRBD2 | TRBV2
ASSARTGGKYSNQPQH | TRBJ1-5 | TRBD1 | TRBV28
ASSPDQGPGGNEQF | TRBJ2-1 | . | TRBV3-1
ASSPGLAGGDTQY | TRBJ2-3 | TRBD2 | TRBV12-3/TRBV12-4
ASRSGPFQAEAF | TRBJ1-1 | . | TRBV12-3/TRBV12-4
ASSSTGYTGELF | TRBJ2-2 | . | TRBV7-9
ASSSRRGDNSPLH | TRBJ1-6 | . | TRBV27
ASSRAHTTGTEAF | TRBJ1-1 | . | TRBV19
SGRIPGTDSPLH | TRBJ1-6 | . | TRBV20-1
AWRQGNSPLH | TRBJ1-6 | TRBD1 | TRBV30
ASSLAGTNTEAF | TRBJ1-1 | . | TRBV5-1
ASSLRPSYEQY | TRBJ2-7 | . | TRBV5-1
ASSQNIHNEQF | TRBJ2-1 | . | TRBV4-3
ATSSIPGQGQETQY | TRBJ2-5 | TRBD1 | TRBV15
ASSQPGGLETQY | TRBJ2-5 | . | TRBV3-1
ASSPPGRTLGNKNIQY | TRBJ2-4 | . | TRBV19
ASSPQGSYGYT | TRBJ1-2 | TRBD1 | TRBV11-2
ASSHDVTSTDTQY | TRBJ2-3 | . | TRBV11-2
ASSRGTSANTDTQY | TRBJ2-3 | TRBD2 | TRBV7-9
AIGTGTGVTEAF | TRBJ1-1 | TRBD1 | TRBV10-3
ASSFRTVNTEAF | TRBJ1-1 | . | TRBV12-3/TRBV12-4
SAVRGETGNTIY | TRBJ1-3 | TRBD1 | TRBV20-1